This TCR beta chain was captured in a study of OX40 agonist ivuxolimab in advanced cancers. Autoimmune disease history or systemic immunosuppression led to patient exclusion. Sequencing used immunoSEQ multiplex PCR; TCRdb keeps in-frame clones, though not all of them. The data hold fewer than 60,000 clones, with almost 80% observed a single time. The germline gives CDR1 WNHNN, CDR2 SYGVQD (reference sequence). With 2 bases removed from V and 4 bases from J, the gap between germline ends came to 5 bases. The CDR3 contains 12 residues. This clonotype was sampled from an adult with an advanced solid tumor such as melanoma, head and neck, liver or kidney cancer. This sample comprised CD4+ or CD8+ T cells sorted from blood, obtained in a trial of the OX40 agonist ivuxolimab. V and J are TRBV10-1 and TRBJ1-1; D unclear. The CDR3 protein is CASSEGPTEAFF. The CDR3, as DNA: TGCGCCAGCAGTGAGGGCCCCACTGAAGCTTTCTTT.